The clone carrying this TCR beta chain was recorded once. The same CDR3 arises from other DNA sequences in this sample as well. The data belong to a study of shared clonotypes between healthy human individuals. TCRdb's copy holds only in-frame clones and misses some; the assay was immunoSEQ multiplex PCR. In the table there are about 2.4 million clones, 80% to 95% of which are singletons. Germline CDR1 SGHRS, CDR2 YFSETQ. This CDR3 spans 15 amino acids. V was cut by 0 bases and J by 0 bases, with 8 bases left in between. Sequencing was carried out using naive CD4+ T cells from PBMCs. The subset was: CD45RA+ positively selected. The V and J genes are TRBV5-1 and TRBJ2-3; TRBD2 is a possible D gene (5 bases). This TCR was sampled from a man aged 18 to 35 in good health. Some clones in this sample may be carry-over from other donors' samples. CDR3 nucleotides: TGCGCCAGCAGCTTGGATCCGGGAAGCACAGATACGCAGTATTTT. Protein: CASSLDPGSTDTQYF.